The clone carrying this TCR beta chain was recorded many times. The entry originates in a study of low-dose radiotherapy and immunotherapy resistance in tumors. At the level of the study: Fractions of 1 Gy went to Cohort 2 every two weeks, for 13 Gy over 26 weeks. Patients were on oral aspirin 300 mg taken daily for four cycles from cycle 1 day 1.

Time point: after trial treatment. The treatment denotes: LDRT plus nivolumab, ipilimumab, low-dose cyclophosphamide and aspirin (RACIN trial). Primers targeting TRAV and TRBV primed first-strand cDNA, covering alpha and beta chains. Amplification of TCRs used a constant-region primer and V-primer adapter for around 18 PCR cycles. One entry per CDR3 protein, called by TCRdb with MiXCR from the reads. The repertoire holds approximately 80,000 distinct CDR3 sequences, with 15% to 20% as singletons. The ends lost 4 bases at V and 7 bases at J; junction bases unmatched: 1. The CDR3 is made up of 12 amino acids. CDR1 is SNHLY, CDR2 FYNNEI, per germline.

This clonotype originated in a male donor with prostate cancer. Sequenced here: PBMCs, sampled after low-dose radiotherapy plus immunotherapy. The chain combines TRBV2 with TRBJ2-7, with 10 bases that match TRBD1. The CDR3 reads CASSGTGGEQYF. DNA for the CDR3: TGTGCCAGCAGTGGGACAGGGGGTGAGCAGTACTTC. Full variable domain (rest looked up from reference TRBV2 and TRBJ2-7): EPEVTQTPSHQVTQMGQEVILRCVPISNHLYFYWYRQILGQKVEFLVSFYNNEISEKSEIFDDQFSVERPDGSNFTLKIRSTKLEDSAMYFCASSGTGGEQYFGPGTRLTVT.